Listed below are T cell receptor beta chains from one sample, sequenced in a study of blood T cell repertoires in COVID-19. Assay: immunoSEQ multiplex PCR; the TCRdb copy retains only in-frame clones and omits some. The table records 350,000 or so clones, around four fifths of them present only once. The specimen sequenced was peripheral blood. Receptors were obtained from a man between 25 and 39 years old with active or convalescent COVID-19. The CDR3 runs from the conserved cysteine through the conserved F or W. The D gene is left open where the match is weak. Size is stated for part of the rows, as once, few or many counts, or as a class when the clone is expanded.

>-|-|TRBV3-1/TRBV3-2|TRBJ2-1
CASSQLASDSYNEQFF
TGTGCCAGCAGCCAACTAGCGTCGGATTCCTACAATGAGCAGTTCTTC
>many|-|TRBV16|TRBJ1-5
CASSQAGDSNQPQHF
TGTGCCAGCAGCCAAGCCGGGGATAGCAATCAGCCCCAGCATTTT
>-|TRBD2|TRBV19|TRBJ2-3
CASRLANTDTQYF
TGTGCCAGTAGACTAGCGAACACAGATACGCAGTATTTT
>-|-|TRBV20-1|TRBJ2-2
CSASRTGWIGELFF
TGCAGTGCTAGTCGAACAGGGTGGATCGGGGAGCTGTTTTTT
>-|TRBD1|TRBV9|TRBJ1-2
CASSSSRGNYGYTF
TGTGCCAGCAGCTCCTCCAGGGGGAACTATGGCTACACCTTC
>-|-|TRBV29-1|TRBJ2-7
CSGSSGDEQYF
TGCAGCGGCTCATCAGGGGACGAGCAGTACTTC
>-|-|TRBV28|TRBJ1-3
CASLQGLGTIYF
TGTGCCAGTTTACAGGGTCTTGGTACCATATATTTT
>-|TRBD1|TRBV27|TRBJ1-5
CASSVDRAQPQHF
TGTGCCAGCAGTGTAGACAGGGCCCAGCCCCAGCATTTT
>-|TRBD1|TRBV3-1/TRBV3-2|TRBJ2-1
CASSLNARDRNNEQFF
TGTGCCAGCAGCCTAAACGCCCGGGACAGGAACAATGAGCAGTTCTTC
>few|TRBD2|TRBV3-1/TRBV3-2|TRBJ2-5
CASSQDPAGVGETQYF
TGTGCCAGCAGCCAAGACCCAGCGGGGGTGGGAGAGACCCAGTACTTC
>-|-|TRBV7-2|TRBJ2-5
CASLGGLETQYF
TGTGCCAGCCTTGGGGGGTTGGAGACCCAGTACTTC
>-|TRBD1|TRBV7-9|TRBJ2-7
CASSAYIGGTGTGGYEQYF
TGTGCCAGCAGCGCCTACATCGGGGGAACCGGGACAGGGGGCTACGAGCAGTACTTC
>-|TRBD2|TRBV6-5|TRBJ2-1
CASRGGSVVNEQFF
TGTGCCAGCAGGGGCGGGAGTGTCGTCAATGAGCAGTTCTTC
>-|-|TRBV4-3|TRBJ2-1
CASSQDSRGNEQFF
TGCGCCAGCAGCCAAGATTCCAGGGGAAATGAGCAGTTCTTC
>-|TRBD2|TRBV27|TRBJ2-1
CASRVGLAGTGEQFF
TGTGCCAGCAGGGTAGGACTAGCGGGGACGGGGGAGCAGTTCTTC
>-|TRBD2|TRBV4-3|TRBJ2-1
CASSQDGGTSGRPNNEQFF
TGCGCCAGCAGCCAAGATGGGGGGACTAGCGGGAGACCGAACAATGAGCAGTTCTTC
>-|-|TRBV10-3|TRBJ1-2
CAISEGSDYGYTF
TGTGCCATCAGTGAGGGCAGTGACTATGGCTACACCTTC
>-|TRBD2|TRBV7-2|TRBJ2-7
CASSPTAGVIYEQYF
TGTGCCAGCAGCCCGACGGCGGGAGTGATCTACGAGCAGTACTTC
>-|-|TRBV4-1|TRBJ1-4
CASSQGGRGLNEKLFF
TGCGCCAGCAGCCAAGGGGGAAGGGGCCTCAATGAAAAACTGTTTTTT
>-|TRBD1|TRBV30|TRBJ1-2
CAWSRTGVNYGYTF
TGTGCCTGGAGCCGCACAGGGGTCAACTATGGCTACACCTTC
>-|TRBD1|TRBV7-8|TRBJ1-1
CASSFGTAGGSTFF
TGTGCCAGCAGCTTCGGGACAGCTGGGGGGTCAACTTTCTTT
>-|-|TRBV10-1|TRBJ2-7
CASGSGEYEQYF
TGCGCCAGCGGGTCGGGGGAATACGAGCAGTACTTC
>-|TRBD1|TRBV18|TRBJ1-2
CASSSGTGDYGYTF
TGTGCCAGCTCATCCGGGACAGGGGACTATGGCTACACCTTC
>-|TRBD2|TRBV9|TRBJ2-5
CASSVSAGPAETQYF
TGTGCCAGCAGCGTATCAGCGGGACCGGCGGAGACCCAGTACTTC
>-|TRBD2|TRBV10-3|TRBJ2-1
CAISESTSGRAYNEQFF
TGTGCCATCAGTGAGTCGACTAGCGGGAGGGCCTACAATGAGCAGTTCTTC
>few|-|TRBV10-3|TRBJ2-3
CAISEATLVGTDTQYF
TGTGCCATCAGTGAGGCGACTCTGGTTGGCACAGATACGCAGTATTTT
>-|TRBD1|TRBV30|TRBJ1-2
CAWSADRIGYTF
TGTGCCTGGAGTGCGGACAGGATCGGCTACACCTTC
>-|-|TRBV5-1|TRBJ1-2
CASSLADTNYGYTF
TGCGCCAGCAGCTTGGCAGATACTAACTATGGCTACACCTTC
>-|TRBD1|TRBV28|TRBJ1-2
CASSSPGQGTRNYGYTF
TGTGCCAGCAGTTCGCCGGGACAGGGGACAAGGAACTATGGCTACACCTTC
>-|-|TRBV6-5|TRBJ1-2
CASSYSGAPLYGYTF
TGTGCCAGCAGTTACTCTGGAGCCCCGCTCTATGGCTACACCTTC
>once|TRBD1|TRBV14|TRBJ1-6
CASSQGDSYNSPLHF
TGTGCCAGCAGCCAAGGGGACAGTTATAATTCACCCCTCCACTTT
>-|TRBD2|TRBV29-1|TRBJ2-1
CSVEDLAGGYEQFF
TGCAGCGTTGAAGACCTAGCGGGGGGATATGAGCAGTTCTTC
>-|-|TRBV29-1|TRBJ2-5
CSVESSGRWETQYF
TGCAGCGTTGAGTCTTCAGGGCGATGGGAGACCCAGTACTTC
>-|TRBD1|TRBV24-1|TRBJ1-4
CATSEHRGPNEKLFF
TGTGCCACCAGTGAACACAGGGGGCCTAATGAAAAACTGTTTTTT
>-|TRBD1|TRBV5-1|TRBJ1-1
CASTPRTGGAEAFF
TGCGCCAGCACCCCCAGGACAGGAGGGGCTGAAGCTTTCTTT
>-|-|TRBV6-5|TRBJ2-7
CASSLSGASSYEQYF
TGTGCCAGCAGTCTTTCGGGAGCAAGCTCCTACGAGCAGTACTTC
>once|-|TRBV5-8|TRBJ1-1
CASSRSGMNTEAFF
TGTGCCAGCAGCCGGTCGGGAATGAACACTGAAGCTTTCTTT
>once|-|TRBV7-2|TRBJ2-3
CASSFSVAIDTQYF
TGTGCCAGCAGCTTTTCCGTAGCGATAGATACGCAGTATTTT
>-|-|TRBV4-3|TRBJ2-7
CAREAYEQYF
TGCGCCAGGGAGGCCTACGAGCAGTACTTC
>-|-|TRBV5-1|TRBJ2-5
CASSLGPGQETQYF
TGCGCCAGCAGCTTGGGTCCCGGCCAAGAGACCCAGTACTTC
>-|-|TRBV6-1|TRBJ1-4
CASSEREKLFF
TGTGCCAGCAGTGAAAGGGAGAAACTGTTTTTT
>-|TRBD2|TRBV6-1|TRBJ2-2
CASREGGRGTGELFF
TGTGCCAGCAGGGAAGGCGGGAGGGGCACCGGGGAGCTGTTTTTT
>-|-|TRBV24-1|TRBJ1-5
CATISIDSYQPQHF
TGTGCCACCATCAGCATCGACAGTTATCAGCCCCAGCATTTT
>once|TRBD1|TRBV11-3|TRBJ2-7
CASSQDRTGEQYF
TGTGCCAGCAGCCAGGACAGGACCGGCGAGCAGTACTTC
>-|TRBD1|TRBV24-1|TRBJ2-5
CATSGTGGRQETQYF
TGTGCCACCAGTGGGACAGGGGGTCGGCAAGAGACCCAGTACTTC
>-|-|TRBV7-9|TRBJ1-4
CASSLGQGGEKLFF
TGTGCCAGCAGCTTAGGCCAGGGAGGCGAAAAACTGTTTTTT
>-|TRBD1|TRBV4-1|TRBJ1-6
CASSQAGTAYNSPLHF
TGCGCCAGCAGCCAAGCAGGGACAGCCTATAATTCACCCCTCCACTTT
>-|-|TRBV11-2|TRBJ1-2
CASSSAAGAGGYTF
TGTGCCAGCAGCTCCGCGGCGGGGGCAGGTGGCTACACCTTC
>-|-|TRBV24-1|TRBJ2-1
CATSQTESYYNEQFF
TGTGCCACCAGCCAGACAGAGAGTTACTACAATGAGCAGTTCTTC
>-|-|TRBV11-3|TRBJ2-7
CASSLSSYEQYF
TGTGCCAGCAGCCTGTCCTCCTACGAGCAGTACTTC
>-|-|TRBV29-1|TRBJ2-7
CSVGGQRSYEQYF
TGCAGCGTTGGAGGACAGCGGTCCTACGAGCAGTACTTC
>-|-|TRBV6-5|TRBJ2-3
CASRPLGTSTDTQYF
TGTGCCAGCAGACCCCTTGGGACTAGCACAGATACGCAGTATTTT
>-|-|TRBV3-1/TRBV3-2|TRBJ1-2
CASSQISAGVHGYTF
TGTGCCAGCAGCCAAATTTCAGCAGGGGTTCATGGCTACACCTTC
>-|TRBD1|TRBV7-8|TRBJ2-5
CASSRTGQGRETQYF
TGTGCCAGCAGCCGGACAGGACAGGGTAGGGAGACCCAGTACTTC